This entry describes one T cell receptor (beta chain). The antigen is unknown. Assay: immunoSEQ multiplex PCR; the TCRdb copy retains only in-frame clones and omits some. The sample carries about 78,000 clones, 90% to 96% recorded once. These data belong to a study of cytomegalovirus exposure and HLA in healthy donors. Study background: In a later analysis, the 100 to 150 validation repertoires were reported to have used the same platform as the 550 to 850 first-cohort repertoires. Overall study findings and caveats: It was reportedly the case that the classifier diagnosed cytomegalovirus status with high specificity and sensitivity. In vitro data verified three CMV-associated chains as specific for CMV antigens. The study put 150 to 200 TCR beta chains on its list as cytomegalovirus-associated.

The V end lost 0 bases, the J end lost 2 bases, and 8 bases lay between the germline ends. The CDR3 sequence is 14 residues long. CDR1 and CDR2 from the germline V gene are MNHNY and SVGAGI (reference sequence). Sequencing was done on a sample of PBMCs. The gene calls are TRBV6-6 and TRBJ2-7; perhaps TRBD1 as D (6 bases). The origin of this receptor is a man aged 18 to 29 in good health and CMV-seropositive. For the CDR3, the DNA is TGTGCCAGCAGTTACTCTCACAGGGCCTACGAGCAGTACTTC. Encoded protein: CASSYSHRAYEQYF.